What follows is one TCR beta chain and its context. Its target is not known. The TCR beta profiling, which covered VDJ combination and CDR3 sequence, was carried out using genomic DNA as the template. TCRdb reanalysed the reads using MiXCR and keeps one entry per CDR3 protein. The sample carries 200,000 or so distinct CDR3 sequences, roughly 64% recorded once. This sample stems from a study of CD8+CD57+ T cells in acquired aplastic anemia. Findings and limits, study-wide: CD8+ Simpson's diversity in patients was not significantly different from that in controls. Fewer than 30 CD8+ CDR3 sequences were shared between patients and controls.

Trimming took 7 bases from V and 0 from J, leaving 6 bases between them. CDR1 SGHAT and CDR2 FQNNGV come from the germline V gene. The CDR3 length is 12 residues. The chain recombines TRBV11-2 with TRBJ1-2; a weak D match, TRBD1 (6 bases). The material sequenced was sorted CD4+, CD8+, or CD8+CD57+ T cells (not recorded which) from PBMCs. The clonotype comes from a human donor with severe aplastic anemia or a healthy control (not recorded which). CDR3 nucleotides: TGTGCCAGCAAGGGGGCTAACTATGGCTACACCTTC. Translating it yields CASKGANYGYTF.